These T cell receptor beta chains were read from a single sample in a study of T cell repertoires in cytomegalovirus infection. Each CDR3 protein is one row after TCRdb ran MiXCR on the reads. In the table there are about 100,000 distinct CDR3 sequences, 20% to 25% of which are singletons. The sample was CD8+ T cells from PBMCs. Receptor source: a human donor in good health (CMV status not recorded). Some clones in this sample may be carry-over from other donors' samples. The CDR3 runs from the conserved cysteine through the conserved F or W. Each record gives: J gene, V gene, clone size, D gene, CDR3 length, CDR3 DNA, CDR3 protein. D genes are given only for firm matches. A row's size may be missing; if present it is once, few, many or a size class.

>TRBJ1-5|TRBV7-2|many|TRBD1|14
TGTGCCAGCGGACAGGGGGCCCTTAAGCAGCCCCAGCATTTT
CASGQGALKQPQHF
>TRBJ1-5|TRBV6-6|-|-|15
TGTGCCAGCAGTTACCCCCCAGGATCTAATCAGCCCCAGCATTTT
CASSYPPGSNQPQHF
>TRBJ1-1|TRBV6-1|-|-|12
TGTGCCAGCAGTTATCAGGACACTGAAGCTTTCTTT
CASSYQDTEAFF
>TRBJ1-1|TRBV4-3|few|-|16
TGCGCCAGCAGCCAAGATTCCATTGAAATGAACACTGAAGCTTTCTTT
CASSQDSIEMNTEAFF
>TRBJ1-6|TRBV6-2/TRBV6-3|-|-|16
TGTGCCAGCAGTGGACCCGGCGACCGATTTAATTCACCCCTCCACTTT
CASSGPGDRFNSPLHF
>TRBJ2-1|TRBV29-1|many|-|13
TGCAGCGTTGTGGGACTCGAAGCCAATGAGCAGTTCTTC
CSVVGLEANEQFF
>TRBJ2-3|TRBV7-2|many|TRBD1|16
TGTGCCAGCAGCGCGGGACAGGGGGCCCTCCCCGATACGCAGTATTTT
CASSAGQGALPDTQYF
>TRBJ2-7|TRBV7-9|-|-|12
TGTGCCAGCAGTCCCGTCCGGGGTGGGCAGTACTTC
CASSPVRGGQYF
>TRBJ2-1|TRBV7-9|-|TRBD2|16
TGTGCCAGCAGCTCCCAGCGGGAGGGCGGGCACAATGAGCAGTTCTTC
CASSSQREGGHNEQFF
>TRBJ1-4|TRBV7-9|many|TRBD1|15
TGTGCCAGCAGCTTATTGGGGACAGGGGAAGAAAAACTGTTTTTT
CASSLLGTGEEKLFF
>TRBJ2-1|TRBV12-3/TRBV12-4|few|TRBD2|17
TGTGCCAGCAGGACCGGGACTAGCGGGGGAAGCTACAATGAGCAGTTCTTC
CASRTGTSGGSYNEQFF
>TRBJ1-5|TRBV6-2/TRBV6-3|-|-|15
TGTGCCAGCAGTGAGTCAGTGTTTAGCAATCAGCCCCAGCATTTT
CASSESVFSNQPQHF
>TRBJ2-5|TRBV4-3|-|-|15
TGCGCCAGCAGCCAAGAAACTAGATATAAAGAGACCCAGTACTTC
CASSQETRYKETQYF
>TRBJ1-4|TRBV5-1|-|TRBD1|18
TGCGCCAGCAGCTTGGACCGGACAGGAGTCGCAACTAATGAAAAACTGTTTTTT
CASSLDRTGVATNEKLFF
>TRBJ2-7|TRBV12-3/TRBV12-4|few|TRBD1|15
TGTGCCAGCAGTCCACCCGGGACAGGGGGACGCGAGCAGTACTTC
CASSPPGTGGREQYF
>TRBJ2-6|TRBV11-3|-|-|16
TGTGCCAGCAGCGAAGGGGTCCAGGAAGGGGCCAACGTCCTGACTTTC
CASSEGVQEGANVLTF
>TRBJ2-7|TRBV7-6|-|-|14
TGTGCCAGCAGCCGCAGCGACCTCTCGGGTGAGCAGTACTTC
CASSRSDLSGEQYF
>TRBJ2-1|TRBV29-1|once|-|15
TGCAGCGTTGAAGGTGGCTGGGGGGCCAGCGATGAGCAGTTCTTC
CSVEGGWGASDEQFF
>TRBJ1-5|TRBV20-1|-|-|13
TGCAGTGCTAGAGATCTCAGTAATCAGCCCCAGCATTTT
CSARDLSNQPQHF
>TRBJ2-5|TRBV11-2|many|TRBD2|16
TGTGCCAGCAGCTCCCTCGGGGGGGCGGGGTCAGAGACCCAGTACTTC
CASSSLGGAGSETQYF
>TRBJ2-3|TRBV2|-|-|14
TGTGCCTTAATAGGAGGGACATACACAGATACGCAGTATTTT
CALIGGTYTDTQYF
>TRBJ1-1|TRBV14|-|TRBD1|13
TGTGCCAGCAGCCAAGAGGGACAGTTTGAAGCTTTCTTT
CASSQEGQFEAFF
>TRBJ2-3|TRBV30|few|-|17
TGTGCCTGGAGTGTACTCGGACTGACCACTAGCACAGATACGCAGTATTTT
CAWSVLGLTTSTDTQYF
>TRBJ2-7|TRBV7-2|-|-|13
TGTGCCAGCAGCGCCGACGGGATTGGCGAGCAGTACTTC
CASSADGIGEQYF
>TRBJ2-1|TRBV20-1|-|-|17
TGCAGTGCTAGAGCCCCTCCCATAGGGAGCTCCTACAATGAGCAGTTCTTC
CSARAPPIGSSYNEQFF
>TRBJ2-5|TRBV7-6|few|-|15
TGTGCCAGCAGCTTAGCTTCCGGATCCCAAGAGACCCAGTACTTC
CASSLASGSQETQYF
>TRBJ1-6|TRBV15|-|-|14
TGTGCCACCAGCAGCACAGCCTATAATTCACCCCTCCACTTT
CATSSTAYNSPLHF
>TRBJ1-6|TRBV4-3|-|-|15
TGCGCCAGCAGCCAAGGGCCCGCAGAGAAGTCACCCCTCCACTTT
CASSQGPAEKSPLHF
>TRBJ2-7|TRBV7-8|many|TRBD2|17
TGTGCCAGCAGCTTCCCCGGGACTAGCGGGAGTTGGTACGAGCAGTACTTC
CASSFPGTSGSWYEQYF
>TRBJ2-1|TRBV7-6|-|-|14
TGTGCCAGCGTGCTGCGTTTCGGCGGTCCTGAGCAGTTCTTC
CASVLRFGGPEQFF
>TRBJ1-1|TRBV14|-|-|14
TGTGCCAGCAGCCAAGAGAGGGCGGGACCCGAAGCTTTCTTT
CASSQERAGPEAFF
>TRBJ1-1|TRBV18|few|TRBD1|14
TGTGCCAGCCTCCCGACAGGGCCCAACACTGAAGCTTTCTTT
CASLPTGPNTEAFF
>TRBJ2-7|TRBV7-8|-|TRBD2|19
TGTGCCAGCAGCTTAGTAACCCCCTTACTAGCGGGAGGTCAATACGAGCAGTACTTC
CASSLVTPLLAGGQYEQYF
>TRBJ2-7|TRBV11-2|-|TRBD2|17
TGTGCCAGCAGCTCCTCCTTAGCGGGACTCAGCTCCTACGAGCAGTACTTC
CASSSSLAGLSSYEQYF
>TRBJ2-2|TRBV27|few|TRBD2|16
TGTGCCAGCAGTTTATGGCGGGAGTCAGCGGCCGGGGAGCTGTTTTTT
CASSLWRESAAGELFF
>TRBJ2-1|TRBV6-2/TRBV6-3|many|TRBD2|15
TGTGCCAGCAGTTACTCGGGGGGGGGCTACAATGAGCAGTTCTTC
CASSYSGGGYNEQFF
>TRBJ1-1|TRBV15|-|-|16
TGTGCCACCAGCAGAGATTTTCGAGGAGGTTACACTGAAGCTTTCTTT
CATSRDFRGGYTEAFF
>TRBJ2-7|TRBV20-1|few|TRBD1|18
TGCAGTGCTAGGCGAACCGGGACAGGGGCCCTAAACTCCTACGAGCAGTACTTC
CSARRTGTGALNSYEQYF
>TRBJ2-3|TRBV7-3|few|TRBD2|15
TGTGCCAGCAGCGTGGGACTATCTAGCACAGATACGCAGTATTTT
CASSVGLSSTDTQYF
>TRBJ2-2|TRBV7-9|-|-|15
TGTGCCAGCAGCTTAGGACTAACCAACACCGGGGAGCTGTTTTTT
CASSLGLTNTGELFF
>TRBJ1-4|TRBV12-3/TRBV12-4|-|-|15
TGTGCCAGCAGTGAGGCCGGGGTGATGGGTGAAAAACTGTTTTTT
CASSEAGVMGEKLFF
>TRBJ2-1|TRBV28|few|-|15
TGTGCCAGCAGTTTCCGGGACACAAGACACAATGAGCAGTTCTTC
CASSFRDTRHNEQFF